The 32 T cell receptor beta chains reported below all come from one sample, sequenced in a study of blood T cell repertoires in COVID-19. Produced via immunoSEQ multiplex PCR; TCRdb's table is partial and in-frame only. Counted here are tens of thousands of clones, about nine tenths occurring once; the ten biggest clones make up about 2%. Sequenced material: peripheral blood. The receptors stem from a woman aged 45 to 65 in a cohort sampled during active COVID-19.

The V call is TRBV3-1 (or the pseudogene TRBV3-2), the J call TRBJ1-2; the match to TRBD1 covers 8 bases. There are 15 residues in the CDR3. The J segment lost 8 bases and the V segment lost 4 bases, leaving 12 bases of the junction unmatched. Germline V gene data show CDR1 as LGHDT and CDR2 as YNNKEL (reference sequence). Here the CDR3 DNA reads TGTGCCAGCAGCCTACTTGGGGGGACAGGTCACGGCTACACCTTC. This translates into CASSLLGGTGHGYTF.

The CDR3 region is CASSLVDGANVLTF. The DNA for the CDR3 is TGCGCCAGCAGCTTGGTAGATGGGGCCAACGTCCTGACTTTC. The V call is TRBV5-1, the J call TRBJ2-6; no firm D call. Trimming removed 0 bases from V and 3 bases from J, with 4 bases in between. Germline lookup yields CDR1 SGHRS and CDR2 YFSETQ. This CDR3 comprises 14 residues.

The table lists this clone with a count of one. The chain is built from TRBV28 and TRBJ2-7; TRBD2 agrees at 9 bases. The CDR3 loop spans 14 amino acids. The germline gives CDR1 MDHEN, CDR2 SYDVKM. With V trimmed by 4 bases and J by 6 bases, 7 bases remained unmatched. The CDR3 nucleotides are TGTGCCAGCAGTTCGGGGACTAGCCGGGGCGAGCAGTACTTC. Translating it yields CASSSGTSRGEQYF. The complete variable domain, with remaining parts taken from reference TRBV28 and TRBJ2-7, reads DVKVTQSSRYLVKRTGEKVFLECVQDMDHENMFWYRQDPGLGLRLIYFSYDVKMKEKGDIPEGYSVSREKKERFSLILESASTNQTSMYLCASSSGTSRGEQYFGPGTRLTVT.

The chain uses TRBV3-1 (or the pseudogene TRBV3-2) and TRBJ2-7; 14 bases are a match to TRBD2. Unmatched junction bases numbered 3, after V lost 4 bases and J lost 4 bases. The CDR3 is made up of 15 amino acids. Germline CDR1 and CDR2: LGHDT and YNNKEL (reference sequence). CDR3 region: CASSPRLAGGYEQYF. CDR3 in DNA: TGTGCCAGCAGCCCCCGACTAGCGGGAGGGTACGAGCAGTACTTC.

This clone showed up just a few times. This chain links TRBV5-4 with TRBJ1-1, with D maybe TRBD1 (5 bases). Germline V lookup: CDR1 SGHNT, CDR2 YYREEE (reference sequence). Deletions cut 5 bases from V and 8 bases from J, with 16 bases between. The CDR3 runs 13 residues. DNA for the CDR3: TGTGCCAGCAGTCCGGGCGTCGACAGCGAAGCTTTCTTT. The encoded protein is CASSPGVDSEAFF.

The chain recombines TRBV10-3 with TRBJ1-1, with D possibly matching TRBD1 (6 bases). CDR1 is ENHRY, CDR2 SYGVKD, per germline. V lost 8 bases and J lost 6, with 31 bases in between. The CDR3 runs to 18 residues. Here the CDR3 DNA reads TGTGCCATCGGGGGCGACGATAAAAGGAGGACTCTTGGCGCTGAAGCTTTCTTT. Translating gives CAIGGDDKRRTLGAEAFF.

The chain links TRBV18 to TRBJ1-4, with D perhaps matching TRBD1 (6 bases). V was clipped by 2 bases and J by 2 bases, with 9 bases between them. Germline assignment: CDR1 KGHSH and CDR2 LQKENI. The CDR3 has 15 residues. The CDR3 coding sequence is TGTGCCAGCTCACCAAGCAGGGGCACTAATGAAAAACTGTTTTTT. Translated: CASSPSRGTNEKLFF.

The V call is TRBV2, the J call TRBJ2-7, with D maybe TRBD1 (7 bases). Germline V lookup: CDR1 SNHLY, CDR2 FYNNEI. CDR3 length equals 15 residues. Trimming took off 6 bases at V and 0 bases at J, with 15 bases between the two ends. The CDR3 is CASRRPGGLSYEQYF. CDR3 in DNA: TGTGCCAGCAGGCGGCCAGGGGGACTCTCCTACGAGCAGTACTTC.

This chain links TRBV28 with TRBJ1-1, with TRBD1 matching 10 bases. Germline values: CDR1 MDHEN, CDR2 SYDVKM. The CDR3 spans 15 residues. V shed 8 bases, J shed 1 base, and the junction held 7 bases outside the gene matches. CDR3 amino acids: CASSGTGAPNTEAFF. The CDR3 DNA is TGTGCCAGCTCTGGGACAGGGGCCCCGAACACTGAAGCTTTCTTT. Full variable domain (rest looked up from reference TRBV28 and TRBJ1-1): DVKVTQSSRYLVKRTGEKVFLECVQDMDHENMFWYRQDPGLGLRLIYFSYDVKMKEKGDIPEGYSVSREKKERFSLILESASTNQTSMYLCASSGTGAPNTEAFFGQGTRLTVV.

This chain joins TRBV3-1 (or the pseudogene TRBV3-2) and TRBJ1-2; D might be TRBD1 (6 bases). Trimming took off 6 bases at V and 6 bases at J, with 14 bases between the two ends. Germline CDR1 LGHDT, CDR2 YNNKEL (reference sequence). The CDR3 consists of 13 residues. The CDR3, as DNA: TGTGCCAGCAGGAGACCGGGACAACATGGCTACACCTTC. Encoded protein: CASRRPGQHGYTF.

This sequence joins TRBV7-8 and TRBJ2-5; 8 positions agree with TRBD1. CDR1 and CDR2 (germline): SGHVS, FQNEAQ. This CDR3 has 14 residues. The ends lost 5 bases at V and 3 bases at J; junction bases unmatched: 5. CDR3 coding DNA: TGTGCCAGCAGCCCGCTGACAGGGGAAGAGACCCAGTACTTC. It codes for CASSPLTGEETQYF.

This chain links TRBV3-1 (or the pseudogene TRBV3-2) with TRBJ1-3, with D uncertain. Germline V gives CDR1 LGHDT, CDR2 YNNKEL (reference sequence). Trimming shortened V by 1 base and J by 8 bases, and 15 bases separated the two germline ends. The CDR3 runs 15 residues. CDR3 loop: CASSQVRTGGYTIYF. CDR3 in DNA: TGTGCCAGCAGCCAAGTGAGGACCGGAGGATACACCATATATTTT.

The gene calls are TRBV28 and TRBJ1-2; D ambiguous. Looked up from germline, CDR1 is MDHEN and CDR2 is SYDVKM. CDR3 length equals 13 residues. The V gene lost 2 bases and the J gene lost 5 bases, with 9 bases spanning the gap. CDR3 nucleotides: TGTGCCAGCAGTTTAACGTCACGGTATGGCTACACCTTC. This translates into CASSLTSRYGYTF.

The chain couples TRBV3-1 (or the pseudogene TRBV3-2) to TRBJ1-1; 8 bases match TRBD1. Losses at the gene ends were 4 bases for V and 5 bases for J; bases not matched to a gene: 6. The germline gives CDR1 LGHDT, CDR2 YNNKEL (reference sequence). The CDR3 has 14 amino acids. In DNA form, the CDR3 reads TGTGCCAGCAGCCCGAGGACAGGGTTGACTGAAGCTTTCTTT. It yields the protein CASSPRTGLTEAFF.

The CDR3 sequence: CASSFGLTNYGYTF. The CDR3 DNA reads as TGTGCCAGTAGTTTCGGTCTTACTAACTATGGCTACACCTTC. The rearrangement joins TRBV19 to TRBJ1-2; D call uncertain. The V gene's germline CDR1 is LNHDA and CDR2 SQIVND (reference sequence). This CDR3 contains 14 residues. V was cut by 5 bases and J by 0 bases, with 10 bases left in between.

This chain connects TRBV2 to TRBJ2-2; 11 nucleotides match TRBD1. The J segment lost 7 bases and the V segment lost 8 bases, leaving 3 bases of the junction unmatched. This CDR3 region has 13 residues. The germline V gene encodes CDR1 SNHLY and CDR2 FYNNEI. CDR3 nucleotide sequence: TGTGCCAGCCGGACAGGGGGCGGCGGGGAGCTGTTTTTT. It yields the protein CASRTGGGGELFF.

The rearrangement uses TRBV5-4 and TRBJ2-2; D may be TRBD1 (6 bases). The CDR3 length is 17 residues. V lost 0 bases to trimming and J lost 4 bases, with 16 bases between them. Germline V gives CDR1 SGHNT, CDR2 YYREEE (reference sequence). The CDR3 here is CASSLDGSTGITGELFF. As DNA, the CDR3 is TGTGCCAGCAGCTTGGATGGGAGCACAGGGATCACCGGGGAGCTGTTTTTT. Filled out from reference TRBV5-4 and TRBJ2-2, the complete variable domain reads ETGVTQSPTHLIKTRGQQVTLRCSSQSGHNTVSWYQQALGQGPQFIFQYYREEENGRGNFPPRFSGLQFPNYSSELNVNALELDDSALYLCASSLDGSTGITGELFFGEGSRLTVL.

The rearrangement links TRBV5-1 to TRBJ1-1; possibly TRBD1 for D (5 bases). Germline V gene sequence: CDR1 SGHRS, CDR2 YFSETQ. The CDR3 consists of 15 residues. V lost 0 bases to trimming and J lost 0 bases, with 9 bases between them. CDR3 nucleotide sequence: TGCGCCAGCAGCTTGGCCCAGGGCATGAACACTGAAGCTTTCTTT. Translation: CASSLAQGMNTEAFF.

V gene TRBV6-5 combines with J gene TRBJ2-1, with D possibly TRBD1 on 6 matching bases. This CDR3 is built from 14 residues. Trimming took 7 bases from V and 1 from J, leaving 11 bases between them. Germline values: CDR1 MNHEY, CDR2 SVGAGI. The CDR3 DNA reads as TGTGCCAGCAAACAGGGAATATCCTACAATGAGCAGTTCTTC. The encoded protein is CASKQGISYNEQFF.

J is TRBJ1-1 and V is TRBV29-1; 7 bases align to TRBD1. The germline V gene has CDR1 SQVTM and CDR2 ANQGSEA. Losses at the gene ends were 5 bases for V and 0 bases for J; bases not matched to a gene: 9. CDR3 size: 15 residues. The DNA for the CDR3 is TGCAGCGTTCGGGACAGCGGACCTTTGAACACTGAAGCTTTCTTT. It codes for CSVRDSGPLNTEAFF.

This chain joins TRBV9 and TRBJ2-2, with a tentative D call TRBD1 (6 bases). CDR1 SGDLS and CDR2 YYNGEE come from the germline V gene. The CDR3 length is 15 residues. V shed 0 bases and J shed 4 bases, with 10 bases lying between them. CDR3: CASSVGGRVTGELFF. In DNA form, the CDR3 reads TGTGCCAGCAGCGTAGGGGGGCGCGTCACCGGGGAGCTGTTTTTT.

The J gene is TRBJ2-3, the V gene TRBV27, with 7 bases matching TRBD1. The CDR3 totals 15 residues. Germline V lookup: CDR1 MNHEY, CDR2 SMNVEV (reference sequence). Trimming at V came to 0 bases and at J to 4 bases, leaving 4 bases not matched to a gene. The DNA for the CDR3 is TGTGCCAGCAGTTTATCGACCGGGACAGCAGATACGCAGTATTTT. It translates to CASSLSTGTADTQYF.

The chain employs TRBV2 and TRBJ2-1; TRBD2 matches 10 bases. The V gene's germline CDR1 is SNHLY and CDR2 FYNNEI. The CDR3 runs 16 residues. J was trimmed by 7 bases and V by 6 bases; bases with no gene match: 12. The CDR3 coding sequence is TGTGCCAGCAGGCCGATAGCGGGAGGAGGACGGAATGAGCAGTTCTTC. Its protein product is CASRPIAGGGRNEQFF.

The V and J genes are TRBV5-1 and TRBJ2-1, with 8 bases identical to TRBD2. The CDR3 has 15 residues. Trimming cost V 4 bases and J 7 bases; bases outside gene matches: 10. Germline assignment: CDR1 SGHRS and CDR2 YFSETQ. As DNA, the CDR3 is TGCGCCAGCAGCACCAGCGGGAGTTTGACAAATGAGCAGTTCTTC. Translating it yields CASSTSGSLTNEQFF.

The chain uses TRBV7-3 and TRBJ2-2; the D gene is possibly TRBD1 (6 bases). V was cut by 5 bases and J by 6 bases, with 19 bases left in between. This CDR3 region has 16 residues. Per the germline V gene, CDR1 is SGHTA and CDR2 is FQGTGA. The CDR3 reads CASSPGHPLGAGELFF. The CDR3, as DNA: TGTGCCAGCAGCCCGGGACACCCGCTTGGCGCCGGGGAGCTGTTTTTT.

This rearrangement joins TRBV2 to TRBJ1-2; D possibly corresponds to TRBD1 (5 bases). This CDR3 region has 12 residues. CDR1 is SNHLY and CDR2 is FYNNEI in the germline V gene. The V end was cut by 4 bases, the J end by 5 bases, with 8 bases between. The CDR3 is CASSGRVYGYTF. The CDR3 nucleotides are TGTGCCAGCAGTGGCAGGGTTTATGGCTACACCTTC.

The sample holds one count of this clone. The chain employs TRBV7-8 and TRBJ1-1; 7 bases map to TRBD1. V was pared by 3 bases and J by 0 bases, with 7 bases of the junction left unmatched. Germline V gene data show CDR1 as SGHVS and CDR2 as FQNEAQ. The CDR3 length is 16 residues. CDR3 sequence (DNA): TGTGCCAGCAGCTTCCAGGGGGGATCCATGAACACTGAAGCTTTCTTT. Its protein is CASSFQGGSMNTEAFF.

This sequence joins TRBV5-8 and TRBJ1-1, with a weak D call TRBD1 (6 bases). Germline CDR1 reads SGHTS; CDR2 reads YDEGEE. This CDR3 spans 17 amino acids. V was shortened by 0 bases and J by 1 base, with 16 bases between the two germline ends. CDR3 in amino acids: CASSLGNYAGANTEAFF. The CDR3 coding sequence is TGTGCCAGCAGCTTGGGGAATTATGCAGGGGCGAACACTGAAGCTTTCTTT. Variable domain in full (rest from reference TRBV5-8 and TRBJ1-1): EAGVTQSPTHLIKTRGQQATLRCSPISGHTSVYWYQQALGLGLQFLLWYDEGEERNRGNFPPRFSGRQFPNYSSELNVNALELEDSALYLCASSLGNYAGANTEAFFGQGTRLTVV.

The chain uses TRBV11-2 and TRBJ1-1, with 9 nucleotides matching TRBD1. The length of the CDR3 is 15 residues. Germline CDR1 SGHAT, CDR2 FQNNGV. Trimming removed 9 bases from V and 5 bases from J; junction bases left unmatched: 13. CDR3 in DNA: TGTGCCAGTTTAGGGACAGGGCGCCTCGGGACTGAAGCTTTCTTT. It specifies CASLGTGRLGTEAFF.

This chain uses TRBV28 with TRBJ2-7; tentative D call: TRBD2 (5 bases). Germline V gene data show CDR1 as MDHEN and CDR2 as SYDVKM. The CDR3 covers 12 residues. V was shortened by 8 bases and J by 1 base, with 9 bases between the two germline ends. The CDR3 reads CASSRGSYEQYF. CDR3 bases: TGTGCCAGCTCTCGGGGTTCCTACGAGCAGTACTTC.

The chain uses TRBV11-1 and TRBJ2-1; 11 bases map to TRBD2. The CDR3 runs 15 residues. J lost 9 bases, V lost 6 bases, and 10 bases had no gene match. Germline loops: CDR1 SGHAT, CDR2 FQDESV (reference sequence). The CDR3 region is CASSRTSGSYVEQFF. The CDR3 DNA is TGTGCCAGCAGTCGAACTAGCGGGAGCTACGTTGAGCAGTTCTTC. Full variable domain (remainder filled in from reference TRBV11-1 and TRBJ2-1): EAEVAQSPRYKITEKSQAVAFWCDPISGHATLYWYRQILGQGPELLVQFQDESVVDDSQLPKDRFSAERLKGVDSTLKIQPAELGDSAMYLCASSRTSGSYVEQFFGPGTRLTVL.

The chain recombines TRBV6-5 with TRBJ1-5; D is uncertain. Germline CDR1 MNHEY, CDR2 SVGAGI. The germline V and J ends were trimmed by 4 bases and 1 base, with 11 bases remaining between them. CDR3 length equals 15 residues. This CDR3 reads CASSSLQQSNQPQHF. The DNA of the CDR3 is TGTGCCAGCAGTTCCCTCCAACAGAGCAATCAGCCCCAGCATTTT.